This T cell receptor beta chain was sequenced in a study of T-cell memory formation after mild COVID-19. The study, taken as a whole, reports: Of the contracting clones, CD4+ ones lay mainly in CM and EM, and CD8+ ones in EMRA. Some SARS-CoV-2-responding clones were already detected in memory before infection. Specificity for SARS-CoV-2 was not confirmed among the second-wave clones peaking on day 37.

The CDR3 consists of 15 residues. Looked up from germline, CDR1 is SGDLS and CDR2 is YYNGEE. Trimming cost V 0 bases and J 3 bases; bases outside gene matches: 3. This clonotype turned up a few times. Its specificity is unknown. TCRdb re-called the 5' RACE reads with MiXCR, one entry per CDR3 protein. The sample records approximately 430,000 distinct CDR3 sequences, 23% being singletons. The chain carries TRBV9 and TRBJ2-1, with 7 bases lining up with TRBD2. Sequenced: PBMCs or a T cell subset sorted from them (not recorded which). This clonotype was sampled from an adult woman who had mild COVID-19 (a few samples of this study predate the infection). Cell type and time point are not known. The CDR3 coding sequence is TGTGCCAGCAGCGTAGCGGGGGAGGGCTACAATGAGCAGTTCTTC. Translation: CASSVAGEGYNEQFF.